The sequence of this T cell receptor beta chain was determined in a study of blood T cell repertoires in COVID-19. The length of the CDR3 is 16 residues. The V gene end was trimmed by 0 bases and the J gene end by 3 bases; junction bases not matched to a gene: 6. CDR1 SGHDT and CDR2 YYEEEE come from the germline V gene. Produced via immunoSEQ multiplex PCR; TCRdb's table is partial and in-frame only. Of about 120,000 clones detected, 78% appear once; the ten largest clones hold 2.3%. The sample consisted of peripheral blood. The source is a man in his 70s with acute or convalescent COVID-19. The gene calls are TRBV5-6 and TRBJ2-5, with 9 bases fitting TRBD2. CDR3 in amino acids: CASSLEMRGGKETQYF. As DNA, the CDR3 is TGTGCCAGCAGCTTGGAAATGCGGGGGGGCAAAGAGACCCAGTACTTC. The whole variable domain, filled in from reference TRBV5-6 and TRBJ2-5, reads DAGVTQSPTHLIKTRGQQVTLRCSPKSGHDTVSWYQQALGQGPQFIFQYYEEEERQRGNFPDRFSGHQFPNYSSELNVNALLLGDSALYLCASSLEMRGGKETQYFGPGTRLLVL.